One and the same sample provided the 17 T cell receptor beta chains below, sequenced in a study of blood T cells in healthy people across ages. Alongside a J-beta primer mix, a sample-barcoded 5' primer served in a second PCR lasting about 7 to 12 cycles. One entry per CDR3 protein, called by TCRdb with MiXCR from the 5' RACE reads. The data show 800,000 to 950,000 distinct CDR3 sequences, with roughly 34% seen just once and roughly 13% held by the top ten. The source material was blood. The receptors here all came from a young man in good health.

This sequence joins TRBV5-1 and TRBJ2-3; a possible D gene is TRBD2 (5 bases). The CDR3 totals 15 residues. Per germline, CDR1 SGHRS and CDR2 YFSETQ. V was trimmed by 4 bases and J by 6 bases, leaving 18 bases between them. Written as DNA, the CDR3 is TGCGCCAGCAGCCTGGAAGAGGGCTCGTCGGATACGCAGTATTTT. Encoded protein: CASSLEEGSSDTQYF.

The genes are TRBV4-2 and TRBJ2-5, with 10 bases matching TRBD1. The CDR3 has 16 amino acids. V lost 3 bases and J lost 5; bases outside the gene matches: 9. CDR1 is LGHNA, CDR2 YNFKEQ, per germline. DNA for the CDR3: TGTGCCAGCAGCCATGTTAGACAGGGGGCTGGGGAGACCCAGTACTTC. This sequence encodes CASSHVRQGAGETQYF.

This clonotype was seen repeatedly, ten times or more. In DNA form, the CDR3 reads TGTGCCTGGAGTGACGATGAAGGGCATGGCTACACCTTC. Its protein product is CAWSDDEGHGYTF. The J gene is TRBJ1-2, the V gene TRBV30; the D is unclear. The CDR3 has 13 amino acids. The V gene lost 1 base and the J gene lost 6 bases, with 12 bases spanning the gap. Germline V CDR1 and CDR2: GTSNPN, SVGIG (reference sequence).

The count of this clonotype is one. In DNA form, the CDR3 reads TGTGCCAGTTGCAGGTCAAAGACCGGGGAGCTGTTTTTT. It encodes CASCRSKTGELFF. The chain has TRBV2 and TRBJ2-2; unclear D gene. The CDR3 is made up of 13 amino acids. The V end lost 9 bases, the J end lost 5 bases, and 13 bases lay between the germline ends. Germline-derived CDR1 and CDR2 are SNHLY and FYNNEI. Full variable domain (missing parts from reference TRBV2 and TRBJ2-2): EPEVTQTPSHQVTQMGQEVILRCVPISNHLYFYWYRQILGQKVEFLVSFYNNEISEKSEIFDDQFSVERPDGSNFTLKIRSTKLEDSAMYFCASCRSKTGELFFGEGSRLTVL.

This clonotype has more than one count but fewer than ten. This may arise from a read error, as a much more abundant clone is one base away. This rearrangement joins TRBV5-1 to TRBJ2-1; D might be TRBD2 (6 bases). The CDR3 consists of 13 residues. Trimming took off 2 bases at V and 12 bases at J, with 15 bases between the two ends. Per germline, CDR1 SGHRS and CDR2 YFSETQ. CDR3 coding DNA: TGCGCCAGCAGCTTTGGGGAGGCGACTGGGCAGTTCTTC. Its translation is CASSFGEATGQFF.

The chain is built from TRBV6-2 or TRBV6-3 and TRBJ1-5; D is unclear. Germline V gene lookup returns CDR1 MNHEY and CDR2 SVGEGT. This CDR3 has 14 residues. Trimming took 11 bases from V and 6 from J, leaving 20 bases between them. The CDR3 spells CASMVPSEGQPQHF. In nucleotides, the CDR3 is TGTGCCTCGATGGTCCCGTCTGAGGGTCAGCCCCAGCATTTT.

The J gene is TRBJ2-3, the V gene TRBV20-1; D may match TRBD1 or TRBD2 (7 bases each). The CDR3 runs to 15 residues. CDR1 is DFQATT and CDR2 is SNEGSKA in the germline V gene (reference sequence). V gave up 1 base and J gave up 6 bases, with 17 bases separating them. Here the CDR3 reads CSARGGEGAPDTQYF. Here the CDR3 DNA reads TGCAGTGCTAGAGGGGGGGAGGGGGCGCCGGATACGCAGTATTTT.

V usage is TRBV21-1 and J usage is TRBJ2-4; the table calls TRBD2, which could not be checked here. TRBV21-1 is reported as a pseudogene. This CDR3 has 18 amino acids. The CDR3 region has the DNA TGTGCCAGCAGCAAAGCAGAGGGCGGGGATGGTAACGAAAACATTCAGTACTTC. The encoded protein is CASSKAEGGDGNENIQYF.

The V and J genes are TRBV3-1 and TRBJ1-5; tentative D call: TRBD1 (6 bases). This CDR3 spans 15 amino acids. Germline V CDR1 and CDR2: LGHDT, YNNKEL (reference sequence). V was trimmed by 4 bases and J by 7 bases, leaving 17 bases between them. This CDR3 reads CASSPVGGLNQPQHF. Here the CDR3 DNA reads TGTGCCAGCAGCCCCGTCGGGGGGCTTAACCAGCCCCAGCATTTT.

This clonotype was counted many times. V and J are TRBV20-1 and TRBJ2-4; TRBD2 matches 10 bases. The junction had 20 bases not matched to a gene; V was cut back by 0 bases and J by 0 bases. Germline V gene data show CDR1 as DFQATT and CDR2 as SNEGSKA (reference sequence). The CDR3 runs to 22 residues. CDR3 DNA sequence: TGCAGTGCTAGAGATCAGTGGGGGACTAGCGATGAATATGACTTAGCCAAAAACATTCAGTACTTC. Protein sequence: CSARDQWGTSDEYDLAKNIQYF.

V usage is TRBV13 and J usage is TRBJ2-1, with D possibly being TRBD2 (5 bases). This CDR3 contains 13 residues. Trimming took 2 bases from V and 9 from J, leaving 11 bases between them. CDR1 and CDR2 (germline): PRHDT, FYEKMQ (reference sequence). CDR3: CASSLNGRGEQFF. As DNA, the CDR3 is TGTGCCAGCAGCTTAAACGGACGGGGTGAGCAGTTCTTC.

The V call is TRBV18, the J call TRBJ1-2; D gene ambiguous. Germline values: CDR1 KGHSH, CDR2 LQKENI. V lost 0 bases, J lost 3 bases, and 14 bases lay in between. The CDR3 runs to 16 residues. CDR3: CASSPPIRGFDYGYTF. The CDR3 DNA sequence: TGTGCCAGCTCACCACCGATCCGAGGATTCGACTATGGCTACACCTTC. The full variable domain, in which reference TRBV18 and TRBJ1-2 provide the parts outside the CDR3, is NAGVMQNPRHLVRRRGQEARLRCSPMKGHSHVYWYRQLPEEGLKFMVYLQKENIIDESGMPKERFSAEFPKEGPSILRIQQVVRGDSAAYFCASSPPIRGFDYGYTFGSGTRLTVV.

There are a few counts of this clonotype. This rearrangement joins TRBV5-1 to TRBJ2-2; tentative D call: TRBD1 (6 bases). Trimming took off 0 bases at V and 4 bases at J, with 16 bases between the two ends. This CDR3 comprises 17 residues. Germline-derived CDR1 and CDR2 are SGHRS and YFSETQ. CDR3 DNA: TGCGCCAGCAGCTTGGTGGGGGCCCCATCTGGCACCGGGGAGCTGTTTTTT. Protein sequence: CASSLVGAPSGTGELFF.

This clonotype was counted once. Just one base apart from a much larger clone, this may be a read error. The CDR3: CASSQGQGEETQFF. CDR3 nucleotide sequence: TGCGCCAGCAGCCAAGGACAGGGTGAGGAGACCCAGTTCTTC. The genes are TRBV4-1 and TRBJ2-5; 7 bases are a match to TRBD1. Matching the DNA end better, TRBJ2-1 makes the J call doubtful. The CDR3 runs to 14 residues. Germline lookup yields CDR1 MGHRA and CDR2 YSYEKL.

This clonotype has a count of ten or more. This rearrangement joins TRBV6-5 to TRBJ2-5, with TRBD2 as a possible D gene (7 bases). V lost 7 bases to trimming and J lost 0 bases, with 18 bases between them. Germline-derived CDR1 and CDR2 are MNHEY and SVGAGI. The CDR3 has 16 amino acids. DNA of the CDR3: TGTGCCAGCACCCAAGGGGGGGACCCGTACCAAGAGACCCAGTACTTC. As protein: CASTQGGDPYQETQYF.

This chain links TRBV29-1 with TRBJ1-5; the D gene is possibly TRBD1 (6 bases). CDR3 length: 13 amino acids. Germline CDR1 reads SQVTM; CDR2 reads ANQGSEA. With 6 bases removed from V and 0 bases from J, the gap between germline ends came to 9 bases. Here the CDR3 DNA reads TGCAGCGTAGGACAGAATAGCAATCAGCCCCAGCATTTT. Translation gives CSVGQNSNQPQHF.

The chain uses TRBV12-3 or TRBV12-4 and TRBJ1-4; TRBD1 matches 7 bases. The CDR3 sequence is 15 residues long. The J segment lost 0 bases and the V segment lost 5 bases, leaving 3 bases of the junction unmatched. CDR3 DNA sequence: TGTGCCAGCAGTATTACAGGGGCAACTAATGAAAAACTGTTTTTT. Encoded protein: CASSITGATNEKLFF.